These T cell receptor beta chains were read from a single sample in a study of T-cell reconstitution after alpha-beta-depleted transplantation in children. TCRdb ran MiXCR on the PCR reads and lists one entry per CDR3 protein. Found here are around 270,000 distinct CDR3 sequences, 6.5% to 9% of them singletons; the top ten hold around 10%. Here the sequenced sample was peripheral blood, taken 360 days after TCRalphabeta/CD19-depleted stem cell transplant. The origin of the receptors is a female patient aged 2-15 years who had a stem cell transplant for Fanconi anemia, so the T cells may come from the graft donor. The CDR3 runs from the conserved cysteine through the conserved F or W. Only part of the rows carry a size: once, few, many, or a class if the clone is expanded.

many	TRBV29-1	TRBJ1-1	CSVTRGSGTEAFF
-	TRBV4-1	TRBJ2-3	CASSQDPLQGGVDTQYF
few	TRBV4-2	TRBJ2-3	CASSPRGAGTSTDTQYF
many	TRBV15	TRBJ2-2	CATSRVRDGELFF
-	TRBV4-3	TRBJ2-1	CASSQDRGGGLGTTFF
-	TRBV4-3	TRBJ1-6	CASSQEKSSYNSPLHF
-	TRBV5-1	TRBJ1-1	CASSLGGFPEAFF
many	TRBV7-8	TRBJ2-1	CASSSSPGLADSSYNEQFF
many	TRBV27	TRBJ2-3	CATRQQGTDTQYF
many	TRBV12-3/TRBV12-4	TRBJ2-7	CASSLVRDRGKRSSYEQYF
-	TRBV3-1	TRBJ1-3	CASSRPLQGSGNTIYF
many	TRBV12-3/TRBV12-4	TRBJ2-3	CASSRPRTSGGGDTQYF
few	TRBV20-1	TRBJ1-3	CSAIGQGSGNTIYF
many	TRBV4-2	TRBJ1-1	CASSQGAAFEAFF
once	TRBV6-2/TRBV6-3	TRBJ2-1	CASSYAHRGHIEQFF
many	TRBV6-2/TRBV6-3	TRBJ1-1	CASSYPVPGQGLNTEAFF
many	TRBV10-1	TRBJ2-3	CASSTGPTDTQYF
-	TRBV3-1	TRBJ2-1	CASSLVAGFGNEQFF
many	TRBV20-1	TRBJ2-5	CSASLSRVLWGETQYF
many	TRBV3-1	TRBJ2-2	CASTLSGTGELFF
many	TRBV10-3	TRBJ1-2	CAISESKDRPWRTF
many	TRBV6-2/TRBV6-3	TRBJ1-1	CASREVSLNTEAFF
many	TRBV12-3/TRBV12-4	TRBJ1-3	CASSLDVSSGNTIYF
-	TRBV10-3	TRBJ1-2	CAISPQTGGHGYTF
many	TRBV6-6	TRBJ2-1	CASSYSGSAEQFF
few	TRBV6-2/TRBV6-3	TRBJ2-7	CASSDRQGAFNEQYF
many	TRBV6-1	TRBJ1-3	CASNLRRGVNSGNTIYF
many	TRBV5-4	TRBJ2-7	CASSSWTGGSYEQYF
many	TRBV7-3	TRBJ2-1	CASSFKLDTTGQYSYNEQFF
many	TRBV6-1	TRBJ2-4	CASVDRGRENIQYF
many	TRBV7-2	TRBJ2-2	CASSPWAGELFF
many	TRBV27	TRBJ2-5	CASSLQGLAETQYF
many	TRBV28	TRBJ2-7	CASSFGLAGEQYF
-	TRBV19	TRBJ2-1	CASSIGGAVEQFF
many	TRBV7-2	TRBJ2-3	CASSLVITSTDTQYF
-	TRBV5-1	TRBJ1-2	CASSSEGAGYGYTF
-	TRBV6-1	TRBJ2-5	CASGLGAGAQETQYF
many	TRBV28	TRBJ2-7	CASTGAGTYEQYF
many	TRBV15	TRBJ2-3	CATSRDEGDVKDTQYF
many	TRBV27	TRBJ2-2	CASSLSPWDRENTGELFF
-	TRBV7-6	TRBJ1-2	CASSPQGPYGYTF
many	TRBV4-3	TRBJ2-3	CASSQAGVSVGTGTDTQYF
-	TRBV18	TRBJ2-1	CASSPPGLRYNEQFF
-	TRBV10-3	TRBJ2-1	CAISAKDNEQFF
many	TRBV5-5	TRBJ2-1	CASSFRAGTVYNEQFF
many	TRBV3-1	TRBJ2-2	CASSQPSFATTGELFF
-	TRBV20-1	TRBJ2-1	CFAIRGRYSGDEQFF
many	TRBV29-1	TRBJ1-3	CSVDSGNTIYF
many	TRBV5-1	TRBJ1-3	CASSFANSGNTIYF
many	TRBV20-1	TRBJ2-1	CSARTLDGNEQFF
-	TRBV3-1	TRBJ2-3	CASSQDQLGTDTQYF
many	TRBV11-2	TRBJ2-1	CASSGSGKSSYNEQFF
few	TRBV6-2/TRBV6-3	TRBJ2-4	CASSPVRLAGQLGKNIQYF
many	TRBV12-3/TRBV12-4	TRBJ2-1	CASSLWDRVEGEQFF
few	TRBV5-1	TRBJ2-5	CASSLASGSLETQYF
-	TRBV3-1	TRBJ2-1	CATCQEGGRGQYNEQFF
many	TRBV4-1	TRBJ2-3	CASSQMGGRSTDTQYF
many	TRBV29-1	TRBJ1-1	CSSRDRLEAFF